This T cell receptor beta chain originates from a study of blood T cell repertoires in COVID-19. The length of the CDR3 is 14 residues. Germline V gene data show CDR1 as WNHNN and CDR2 as SYGVQD (reference sequence). V gave up 5 bases and J gave up 4 bases, with 11 bases separating them. Method: immunoSEQ multiplex PCR; TCRdb's copy keeps in-frame clones and lacks some. The data hold roughly 68,000 clones, with roughly 80% observed a single time. V gene TRBV10-1 combines with J gene TRBJ2-2; perhaps TRBD1 as D (6 bases). This receptor was obtained from a middle-aged woman with acute COVID-19. Sequences were obtained from PBMCs or T cells enriched from blood (not recorded which). CDR3 loop: CASSPGTLTGELFF. The CDR3 DNA is TGCGCCAGCAGTCCCGGGACACTCACCGGGGAGCTGTTTTTT.